Here is one TCR beta chain with its context. Its antigen is still unknown. The data originate from a study of T cells in Graves' hyperthyroidism and ophthalmopathy. Uncontrolled infection, other autoimmune disease, pregnancy and lactation each barred patients from inclusion. TCR beta CDR3 region amplification was performed from RNA transcripts. The study used the HTBI primer set for a first-round RT-PCR of the TCR CDR3. TCRdb used MiXCR to reprocess the multiplex PCR reads, holding one entry per CDR3 protein. This table has hundreds of thousands of distinct CDR3 sequences, around 22% appearing once. Germline CDR1 GTSNPN, CDR2 SVGIG (reference sequence). The CDR3 consists of 14 residues. The V gene lost 2 bases and the J gene lost 0 bases, with 11 bases spanning the gap. General study findings and limits: The model made its ophthalmopathy prediction, and onset followed a median 6.5 months later. Blood also showed most of the thyroid clonotypes that were expanded above 0.001.

The sequence came from a woman aged 30 to 39 with Graves' ophthalmopathy. The sequenced sample consisted of blood. This chain joins TRBV30 and TRBJ2-7; no clear D. The CDR3 protein is CAWSMDTNSYEQYF. The CDR3 region has the DNA TGTGCCTGGAGTATGGATACGAACTCCTACGAGCAGTACTTC.